This entry describes one T cell receptor beta chain. The data were taken from a study of blood T cells in healthy people across ages. A J-beta primer mix and a sample-barcoded 5' primer were used in a second PCR of roughly 6 to 11 cycles. Each TCR beta cDNA got a 12-nucleotide random molecular identifier. TCRdb reprocessed the 5' RACE reads via MiXCR and lists one record per CDR3 protein. The table records around 400,000 distinct CDR3 sequences, more than 45% of them present only once. The specimen sequenced was blood. The origin of this receptor is a man aged 55-75 years in good health.

The DNA for the CDR3 is TGTGCCAGCAGCTTAGAGGGTAGTTGGAATGAGCAGTTCTTC. Protein sequence: CASSLEGSWNEQFF. The J gene is TRBJ2-1, the V gene TRBV7-2; no clear D. This CDR3 contains 14 residues. Trimming took 1 base from V and 7 from J, leaving 11 bases between them. Germline V lookup: CDR1 SGHTA, CDR2 FQGNSA. The variable domain in full, with the rest retrieved from reference TRBV7-2 and TRBJ2-1, is GAGVSQSPSNKVTEKGKDVELRCDPISGHTALYWYRQSLGQGLEFLIYFQGNSAPDKSGLPSDRFSAERTGGSVSTLTIQRTQQEDSAVYLCASSLEGSWNEQFFGPGTRLTVL.